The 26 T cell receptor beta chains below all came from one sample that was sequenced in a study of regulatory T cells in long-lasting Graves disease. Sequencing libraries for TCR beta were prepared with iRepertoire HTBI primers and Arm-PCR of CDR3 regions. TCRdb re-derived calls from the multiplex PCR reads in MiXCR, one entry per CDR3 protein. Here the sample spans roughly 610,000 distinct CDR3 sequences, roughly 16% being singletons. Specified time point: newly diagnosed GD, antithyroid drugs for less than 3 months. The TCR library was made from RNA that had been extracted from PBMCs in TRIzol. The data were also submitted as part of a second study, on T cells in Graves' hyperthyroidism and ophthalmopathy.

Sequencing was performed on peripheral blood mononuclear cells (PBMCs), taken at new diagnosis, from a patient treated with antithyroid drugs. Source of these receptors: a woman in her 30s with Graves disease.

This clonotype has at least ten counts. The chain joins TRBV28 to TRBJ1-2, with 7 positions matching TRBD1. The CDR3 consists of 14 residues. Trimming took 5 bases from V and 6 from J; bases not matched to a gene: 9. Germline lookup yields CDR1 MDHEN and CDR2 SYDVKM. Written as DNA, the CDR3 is TGTGCCAGCAGTATCATCTTCAGGGGGGATGGCTACACCTTC. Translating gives CASSIIFRGDGYTF.

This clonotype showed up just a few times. The CDR3: CASSPLTPSMGNEQFF. Here the CDR3 DNA reads TGTGCCAGCTCACCCCTCACCCCCAGTATGGGCAATGAGCAGTTCTTC. The chain couples TRBV18 to TRBJ2-1; no definite D call. Trimming took off 3 bases at V and 6 bases at J, with 18 bases between the two ends. This CDR3 has 16 residues. Germline V CDR1 and CDR2: KGHSH, LQKENI.

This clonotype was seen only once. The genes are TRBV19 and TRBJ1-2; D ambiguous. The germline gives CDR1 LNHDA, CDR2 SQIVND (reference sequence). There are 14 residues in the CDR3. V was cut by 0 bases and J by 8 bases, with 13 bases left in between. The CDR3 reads CASSIEAAVVGYTF. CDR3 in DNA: TGTGCCAGTAGTATAGAGGCGGCTGTCGTCGGCTACACCTTC.

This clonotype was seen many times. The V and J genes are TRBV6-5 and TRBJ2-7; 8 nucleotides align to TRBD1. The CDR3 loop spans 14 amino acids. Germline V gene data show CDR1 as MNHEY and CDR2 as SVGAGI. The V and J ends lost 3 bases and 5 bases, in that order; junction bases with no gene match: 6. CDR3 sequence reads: CASSYRTGLDEQYF. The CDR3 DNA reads TGTGCCAGCAGTTATCGGACAGGGTTGGACGAGCAGTACTTC.

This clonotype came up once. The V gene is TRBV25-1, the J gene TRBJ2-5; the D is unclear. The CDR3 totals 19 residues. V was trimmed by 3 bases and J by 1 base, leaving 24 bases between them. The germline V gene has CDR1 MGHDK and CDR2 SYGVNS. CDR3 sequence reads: CASSETPLFKQLLQETQYF. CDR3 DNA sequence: TGTGCCAGCAGTGAGACTCCTCTTTTCAAACAGCTGCTCCAAGAGACCCAGTACTTC. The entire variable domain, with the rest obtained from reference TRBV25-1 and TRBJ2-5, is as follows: EADIYQTPRYLVIGTGKKITLECSQTMGHDKMYWYQQDPGMELHLIHYSYGVNSTEKGDLSSESTVSRIRTEHFPLTLESARPSHTSQYLCASSETPLFKQLLQETQYFGPGTRLLVL.

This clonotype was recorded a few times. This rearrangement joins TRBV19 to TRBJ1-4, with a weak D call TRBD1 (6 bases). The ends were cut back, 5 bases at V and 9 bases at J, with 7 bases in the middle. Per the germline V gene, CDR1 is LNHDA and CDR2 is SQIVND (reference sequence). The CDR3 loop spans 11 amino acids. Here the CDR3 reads CASSGTQKLFF. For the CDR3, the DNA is TGTGCCAGTAGTGGGACACAAAAACTGTTTTTT.

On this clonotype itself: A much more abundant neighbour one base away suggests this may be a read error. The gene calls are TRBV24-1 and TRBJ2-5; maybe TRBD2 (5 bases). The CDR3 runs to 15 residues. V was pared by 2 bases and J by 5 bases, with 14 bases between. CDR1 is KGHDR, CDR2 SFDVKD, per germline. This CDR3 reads CATSDSGRGGETQYF. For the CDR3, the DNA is TGTGCCACCAGTGATTCAGGACGGGGTGGGGAGACCCAGTACTTC.

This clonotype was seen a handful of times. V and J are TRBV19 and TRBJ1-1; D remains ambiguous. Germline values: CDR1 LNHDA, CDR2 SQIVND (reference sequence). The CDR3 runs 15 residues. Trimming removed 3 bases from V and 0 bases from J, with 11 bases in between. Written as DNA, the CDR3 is TGTGCCAGTAGTATGGGCAGCGGCATGAACACTGAAGCTTTCTTT. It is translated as CASSMGSGMNTEAFF.

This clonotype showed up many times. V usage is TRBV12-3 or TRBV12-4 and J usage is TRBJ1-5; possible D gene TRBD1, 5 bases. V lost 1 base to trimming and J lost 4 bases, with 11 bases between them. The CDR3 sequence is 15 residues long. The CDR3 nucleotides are TGTGCCAGCAGTTTAGAATCAAGGGGAAATCAGCCCCAGCATTTT. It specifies CASSLESRGNQPQHF.

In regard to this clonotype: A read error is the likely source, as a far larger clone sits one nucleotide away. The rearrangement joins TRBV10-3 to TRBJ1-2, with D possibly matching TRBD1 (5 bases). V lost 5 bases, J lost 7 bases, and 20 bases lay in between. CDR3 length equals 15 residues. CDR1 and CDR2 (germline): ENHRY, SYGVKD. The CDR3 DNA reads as TGTGCCATCAGTTTAGAGGGTCTGGGGCGCGGTGGCTACACCTTC. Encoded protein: CAISLEGLGRGGYTF.

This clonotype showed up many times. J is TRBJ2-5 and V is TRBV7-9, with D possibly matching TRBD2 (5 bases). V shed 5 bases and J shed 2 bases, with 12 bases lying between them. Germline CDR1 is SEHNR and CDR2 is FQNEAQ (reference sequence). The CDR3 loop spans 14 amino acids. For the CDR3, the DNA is TGTGCCAGCAGCCACCCGGGGAGTCAAGAGACCCAGTACTTC. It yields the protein CASSHPGSQETQYF.

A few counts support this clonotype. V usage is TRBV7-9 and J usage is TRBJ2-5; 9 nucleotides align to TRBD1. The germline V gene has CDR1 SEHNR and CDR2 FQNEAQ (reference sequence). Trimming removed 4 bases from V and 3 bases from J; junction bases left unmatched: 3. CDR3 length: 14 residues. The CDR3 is CASSSTGGEETQYF. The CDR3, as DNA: TGTGCCAGCAGCTCCACAGGGGGCGAAGAGACCCAGTACTTC. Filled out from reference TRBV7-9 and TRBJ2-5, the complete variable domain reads DTGVSQNPRHKITKRGQNVTFRCDPISEHNRLYWYRQTLGQGPEFLTYFQNEAQLEKSRLLSDRFSAERPKGSFSTLEIQRTEQGDSAMYLCASSSTGGEETQYFGPGTRLLVL.

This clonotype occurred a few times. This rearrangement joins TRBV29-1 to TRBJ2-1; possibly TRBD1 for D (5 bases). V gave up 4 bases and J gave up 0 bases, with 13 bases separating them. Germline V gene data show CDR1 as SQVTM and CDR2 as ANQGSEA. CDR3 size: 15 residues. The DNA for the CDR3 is TGCAGCGTTGCGGTACAGGATAGCTCCTACAATGAGCAGTTCTTC. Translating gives CSVAVQDSSYNEQFF.

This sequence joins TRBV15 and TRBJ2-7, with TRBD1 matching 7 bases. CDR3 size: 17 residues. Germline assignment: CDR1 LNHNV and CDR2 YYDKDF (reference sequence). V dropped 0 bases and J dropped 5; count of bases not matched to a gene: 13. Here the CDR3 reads CATSRDNGGRQGHEQYF. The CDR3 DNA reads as TGTGCCACCAGCAGAGATAATGGGGGCCGACAGGGCCACGAGCAGTACTTC. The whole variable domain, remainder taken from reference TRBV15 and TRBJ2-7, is DAMVIQNPRYQVTQFGKPVTLSCSQTLNHNVMYWYQQKSSQAPKLLFHYYDKDFNNEADTPDNFQSRRPNTSFCFLDIRSPGLGDTAMYLCATSRDNGGRQGHEQYFGPGTRLTVT.

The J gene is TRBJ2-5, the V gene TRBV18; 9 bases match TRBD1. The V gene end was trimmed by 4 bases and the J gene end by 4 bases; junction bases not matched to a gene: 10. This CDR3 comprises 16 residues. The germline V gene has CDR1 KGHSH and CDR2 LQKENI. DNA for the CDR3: TGTGCCAGCTCACGAACGCGGACAGGGGAGTCAGAGACCCAGTACTTC. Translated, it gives CASSRTRTGESETQYF.

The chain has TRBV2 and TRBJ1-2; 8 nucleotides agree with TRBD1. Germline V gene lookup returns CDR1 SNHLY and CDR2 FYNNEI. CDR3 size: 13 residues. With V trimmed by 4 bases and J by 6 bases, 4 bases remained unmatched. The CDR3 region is CASSAQGANGYTF. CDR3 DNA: TGTGCCAGCAGTGCGCAGGGGGCGAATGGCTACACCTTC.

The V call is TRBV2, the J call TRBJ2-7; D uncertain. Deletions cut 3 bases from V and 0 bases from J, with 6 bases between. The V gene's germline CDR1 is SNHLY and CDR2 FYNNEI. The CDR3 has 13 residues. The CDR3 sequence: CASSDPGSYEQYF. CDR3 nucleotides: TGTGCCAGCAGTGATCCAGGCTCCTACGAGCAGTACTTC.

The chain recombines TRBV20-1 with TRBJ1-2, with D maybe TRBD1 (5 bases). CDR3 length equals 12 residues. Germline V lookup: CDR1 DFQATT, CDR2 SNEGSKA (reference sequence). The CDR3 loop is CGGERGGYGYTF. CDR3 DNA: TGCGGAGGGGAAAGAGGAGGCTATGGCTACACCTTC.

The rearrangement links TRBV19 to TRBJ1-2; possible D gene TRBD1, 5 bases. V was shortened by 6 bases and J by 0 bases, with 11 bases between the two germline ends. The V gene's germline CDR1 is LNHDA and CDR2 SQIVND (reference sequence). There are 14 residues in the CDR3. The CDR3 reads CASRFQGSNYGYTF. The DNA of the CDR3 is TGTGCCAGTAGGTTTCAGGGATCTAACTATGGCTACACCTTC. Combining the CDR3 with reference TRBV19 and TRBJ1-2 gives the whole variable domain DGGITQSPKYLFRKEGQNVTLSCEQNLNHDAMYWYRQDPGQGLRLIYYSQIVNDFQKGDIAEGYSVSREKKESFPLTVTSAQKNPTAFYLCASRFQGSNYGYTFGSGTRLTVV.

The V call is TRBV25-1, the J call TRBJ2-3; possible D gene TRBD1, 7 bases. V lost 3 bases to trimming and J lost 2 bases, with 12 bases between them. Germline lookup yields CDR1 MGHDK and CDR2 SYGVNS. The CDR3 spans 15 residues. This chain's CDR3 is CASSEAGGFTDTQYF. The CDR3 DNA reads TGTGCCAGCAGTGAGGCAGGGGGGTTCACAGATACGCAGTATTTT.

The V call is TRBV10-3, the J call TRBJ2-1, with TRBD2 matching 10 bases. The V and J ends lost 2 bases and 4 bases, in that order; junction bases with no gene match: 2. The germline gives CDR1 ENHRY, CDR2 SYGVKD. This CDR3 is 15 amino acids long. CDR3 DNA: TGTGCCATCAGTGAGGGACTAGCGGTTTACAATGAGCAGTTCTTC. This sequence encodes CAISEGLAVYNEQFF.

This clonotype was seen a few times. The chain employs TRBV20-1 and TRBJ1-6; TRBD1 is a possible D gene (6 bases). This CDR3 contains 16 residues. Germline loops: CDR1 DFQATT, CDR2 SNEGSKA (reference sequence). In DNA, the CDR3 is TGCAGCGGTCAACAGGGTCACAGCCGCGGTAATTCACCCCTCCACTTT. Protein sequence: CSGQQGHSRGNSPLHF.

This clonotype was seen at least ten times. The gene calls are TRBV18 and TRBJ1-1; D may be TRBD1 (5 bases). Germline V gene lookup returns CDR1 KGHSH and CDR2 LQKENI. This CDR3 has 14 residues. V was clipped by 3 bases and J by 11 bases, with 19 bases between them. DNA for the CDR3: TGTGCCAGCTCACCTGGGGGAACCCAGGATAGGGCTTTCTTT. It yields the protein CASSPGGTQDRAFF. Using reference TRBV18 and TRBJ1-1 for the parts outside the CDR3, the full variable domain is NAGVMQNPRHLVRRRGQEARLRCSPMKGHSHVYWYRQLPEEGLKFMVYLQKENIIDESGMPKERFSAEFPKEGPSILRIQQVVRGDSAAYFCASSPGGTQDRAFFGQGTRLTVV.

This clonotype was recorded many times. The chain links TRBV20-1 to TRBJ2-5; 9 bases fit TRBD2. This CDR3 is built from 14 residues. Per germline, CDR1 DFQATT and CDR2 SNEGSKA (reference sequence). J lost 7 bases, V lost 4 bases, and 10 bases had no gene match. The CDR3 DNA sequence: TGCAGTGCTAAACTCTTGGGACTAGCCGTGACCCAGTACTTC. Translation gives CSAKLLGLAVTQYF.

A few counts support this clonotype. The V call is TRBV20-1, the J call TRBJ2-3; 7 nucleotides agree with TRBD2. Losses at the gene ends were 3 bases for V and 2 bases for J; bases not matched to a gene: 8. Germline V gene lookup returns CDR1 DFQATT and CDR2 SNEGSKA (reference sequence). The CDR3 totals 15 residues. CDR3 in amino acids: CSASGSLAATDTQYF. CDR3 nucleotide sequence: TGCAGTGCTAGCGGCTCCCTAGCGGCCACAGATACGCAGTATTTT.

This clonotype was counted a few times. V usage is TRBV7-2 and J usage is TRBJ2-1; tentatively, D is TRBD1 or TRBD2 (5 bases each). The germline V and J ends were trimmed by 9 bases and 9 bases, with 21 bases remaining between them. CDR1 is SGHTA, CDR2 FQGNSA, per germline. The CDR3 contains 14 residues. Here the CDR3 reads CASNRQFSGSEQFF. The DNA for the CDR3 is TGTGCCAGTAATAGACAGTTTTCAGGGAGTGAGCAGTTCTTC.